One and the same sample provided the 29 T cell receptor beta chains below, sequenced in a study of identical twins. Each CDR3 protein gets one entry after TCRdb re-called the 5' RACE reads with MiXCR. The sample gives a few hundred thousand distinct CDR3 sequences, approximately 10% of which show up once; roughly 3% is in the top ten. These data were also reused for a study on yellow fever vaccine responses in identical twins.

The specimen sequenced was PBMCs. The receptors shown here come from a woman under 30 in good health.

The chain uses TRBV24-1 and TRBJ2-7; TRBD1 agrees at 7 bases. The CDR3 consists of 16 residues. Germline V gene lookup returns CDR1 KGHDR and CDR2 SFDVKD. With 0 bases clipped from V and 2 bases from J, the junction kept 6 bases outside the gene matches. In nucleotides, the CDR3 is TGTGCCACCAGTGATTTGGCGGACAGGTCTACCTACGAGCAGTACTTC. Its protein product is CATSDLADRSTYEQYF.

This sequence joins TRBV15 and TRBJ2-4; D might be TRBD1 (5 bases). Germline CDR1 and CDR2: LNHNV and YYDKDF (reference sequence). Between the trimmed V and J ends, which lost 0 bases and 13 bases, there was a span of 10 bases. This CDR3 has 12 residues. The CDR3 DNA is TGTGCCACCAGCAGAGATGAAAGACAGCAGTACTTC. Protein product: CATSRDERQQYF.

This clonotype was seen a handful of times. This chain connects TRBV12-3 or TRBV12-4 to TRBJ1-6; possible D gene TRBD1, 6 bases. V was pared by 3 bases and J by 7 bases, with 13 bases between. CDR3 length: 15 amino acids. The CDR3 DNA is TGTGCCAGCAGTTTCGGGGGGGCCGACAATTCACCCCTCCACTTT. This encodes CASSFGGADNSPLHF.

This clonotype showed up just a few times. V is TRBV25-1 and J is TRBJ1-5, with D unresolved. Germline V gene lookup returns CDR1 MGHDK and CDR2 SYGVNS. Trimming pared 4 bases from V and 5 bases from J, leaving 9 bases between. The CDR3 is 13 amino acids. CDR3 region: CASSVDGYQPQHF. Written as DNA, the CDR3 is TGTGCCAGCAGTGTTGACGGATATCAGCCCCAGCATTTT.

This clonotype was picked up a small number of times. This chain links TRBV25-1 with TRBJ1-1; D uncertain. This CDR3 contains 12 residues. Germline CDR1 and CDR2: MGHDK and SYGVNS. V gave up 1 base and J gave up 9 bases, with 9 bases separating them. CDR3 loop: CASSEFGVKAFF. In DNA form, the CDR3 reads TGTGCCAGCAGTGAATTCGGGGTTAAAGCTTTCTTT.

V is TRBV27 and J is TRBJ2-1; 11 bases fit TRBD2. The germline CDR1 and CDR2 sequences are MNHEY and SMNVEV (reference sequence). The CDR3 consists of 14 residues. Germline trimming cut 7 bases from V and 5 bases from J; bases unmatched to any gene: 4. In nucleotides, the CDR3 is TGTGCCAGCAAGGGACTAGCGGACCACAATGAGCAGTTCTTC. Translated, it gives CASKGLADHNEQFF.

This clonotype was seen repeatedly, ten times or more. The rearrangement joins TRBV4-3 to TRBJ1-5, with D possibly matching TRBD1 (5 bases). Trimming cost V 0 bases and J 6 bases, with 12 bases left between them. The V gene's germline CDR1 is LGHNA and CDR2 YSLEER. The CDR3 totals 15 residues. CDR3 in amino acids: CASSQELGGGQPQHF. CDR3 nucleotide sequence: TGCGCCAGCAGCCAAGAACTCGGGGGGGGTCAGCCCCAGCATTTT.

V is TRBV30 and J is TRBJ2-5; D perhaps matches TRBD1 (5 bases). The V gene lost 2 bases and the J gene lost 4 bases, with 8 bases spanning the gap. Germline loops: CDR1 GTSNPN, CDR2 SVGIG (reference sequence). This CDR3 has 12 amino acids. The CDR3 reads CAWSTGTETQYF. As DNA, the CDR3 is TGTGCCTGGAGTACAGGAACAGAGACCCAGTACTTC.

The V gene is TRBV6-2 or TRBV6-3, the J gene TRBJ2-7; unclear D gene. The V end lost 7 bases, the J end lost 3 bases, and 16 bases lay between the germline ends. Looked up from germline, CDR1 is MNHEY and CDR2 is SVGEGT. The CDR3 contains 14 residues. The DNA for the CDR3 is TGTGCCAGCACCATACCCGAAAGCTTCTACGAGCAGTACTTC. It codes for CASTIPESFYEQYF.

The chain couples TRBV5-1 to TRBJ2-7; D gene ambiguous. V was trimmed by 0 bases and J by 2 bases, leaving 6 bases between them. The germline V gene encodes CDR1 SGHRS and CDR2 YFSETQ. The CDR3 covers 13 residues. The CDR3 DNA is TGCGCCAGCAGCTTGGAACAGCCCTACGAGCAGTACTTC. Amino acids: CASSLEQPYEQYF.

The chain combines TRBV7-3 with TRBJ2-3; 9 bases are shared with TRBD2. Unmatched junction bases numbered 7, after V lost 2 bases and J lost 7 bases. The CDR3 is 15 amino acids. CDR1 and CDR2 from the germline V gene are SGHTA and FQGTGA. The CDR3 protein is CASSLAGGPPYTQYF. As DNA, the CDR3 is TGTGCCAGCAGCTTAGCGGGGGGGCCGCCATATACGCAGTATTTT.

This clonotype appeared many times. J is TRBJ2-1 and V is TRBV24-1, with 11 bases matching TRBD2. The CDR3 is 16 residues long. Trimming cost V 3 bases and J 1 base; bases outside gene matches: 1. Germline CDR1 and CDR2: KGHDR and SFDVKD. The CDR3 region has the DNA TGTGCCACCAGTGATACTAGCGGGAGTTCCTACAATGAGCAGTTCTTC. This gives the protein CATSDTSGSSYNEQFF.

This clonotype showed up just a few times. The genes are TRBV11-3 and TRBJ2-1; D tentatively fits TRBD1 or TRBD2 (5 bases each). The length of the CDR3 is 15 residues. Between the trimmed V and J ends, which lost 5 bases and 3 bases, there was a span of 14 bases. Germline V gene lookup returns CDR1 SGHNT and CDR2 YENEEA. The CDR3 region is CASSPYGARYNEQFF. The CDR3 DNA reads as TGTGCCAGCAGCCCATACGGGGCCCGCTACAATGAGCAGTTCTTC.

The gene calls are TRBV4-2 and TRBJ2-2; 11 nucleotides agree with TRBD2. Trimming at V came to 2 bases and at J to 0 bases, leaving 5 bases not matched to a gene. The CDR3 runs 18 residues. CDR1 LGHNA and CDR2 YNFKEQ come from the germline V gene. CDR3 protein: CASSQRILAGANTGELFF. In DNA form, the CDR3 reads TGTGCCAGCAGCCAAAGGATACTAGCGGGGGCGAACACCGGGGAGCTGTTTTTT.

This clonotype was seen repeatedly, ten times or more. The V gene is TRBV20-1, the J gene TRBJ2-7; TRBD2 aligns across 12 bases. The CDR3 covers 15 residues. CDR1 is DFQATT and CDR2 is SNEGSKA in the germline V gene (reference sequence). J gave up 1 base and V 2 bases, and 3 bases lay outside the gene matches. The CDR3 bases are TGCAGTGCTAGAAACGGGACTAGCGGGTCCTACGAGCAGTACTTC. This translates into CSARNGTSGSYEQYF.

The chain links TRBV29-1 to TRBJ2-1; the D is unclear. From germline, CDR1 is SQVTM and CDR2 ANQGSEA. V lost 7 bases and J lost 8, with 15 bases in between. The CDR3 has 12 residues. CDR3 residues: CSGVGRWDEQFF. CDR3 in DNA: TGCAGCGGCGTAGGGCGTTGGGATGAGCAGTTCTTC.

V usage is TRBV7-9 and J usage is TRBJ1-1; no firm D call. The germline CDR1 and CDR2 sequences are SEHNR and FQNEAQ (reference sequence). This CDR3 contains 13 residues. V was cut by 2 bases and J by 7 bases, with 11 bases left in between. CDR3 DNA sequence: TGTGCCAGCAGCTTAATTGATCTCGTTGAAGCTTTCTTT. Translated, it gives CASSLIDLVEAFF.

CDR3 DNA: TGTGCCAGCAGTGAAGCGACTAGCGGGAGAAGGAAGACCCAGTACTTC. It encodes CASSEATSGRRKTQYF. The rearrangement joins TRBV6-1 to TRBJ2-5, with 12 bases lining up with TRBD2. Looked up from germline, CDR1 is MNHNS and CDR2 is SASEGT. V lost 0 bases and J lost 6; bases outside the gene matches: 5. The CDR3 spans 16 residues.

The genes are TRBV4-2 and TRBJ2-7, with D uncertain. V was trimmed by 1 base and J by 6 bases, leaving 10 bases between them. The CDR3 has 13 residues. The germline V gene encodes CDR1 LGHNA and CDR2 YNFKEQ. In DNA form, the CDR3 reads TGTGCCAGCAGCCAAGTAGGCAGAATCGAGCAGTACTTC. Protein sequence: CASSQVGRIEQYF.

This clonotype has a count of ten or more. The CDR3 here is CSARDRGGTEAFF. For the CDR3, the DNA is TGCAGTGCTAGGGACAGGGGAGGCACTGAAGCTTTCTTT. The J gene is TRBJ1-1, the V gene TRBV20-1; 9 bases line up with TRBD1. In germline, CDR1 is DFQATT, CDR2 SNEGSKA (reference sequence). Trimming at V came to 3 bases and at J to 4 bases, leaving 3 bases not matched to a gene. This CDR3 is 13 amino acids long.

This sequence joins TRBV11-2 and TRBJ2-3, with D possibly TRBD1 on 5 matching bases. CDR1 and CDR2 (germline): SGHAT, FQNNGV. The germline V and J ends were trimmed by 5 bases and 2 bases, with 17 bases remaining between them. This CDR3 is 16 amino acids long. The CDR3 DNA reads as TGTGCCAGCAGCCCAGAAGGCCAGGGTTACACAGATACGCAGTATTTT. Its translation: CASSPEGQGYTDTQYF.

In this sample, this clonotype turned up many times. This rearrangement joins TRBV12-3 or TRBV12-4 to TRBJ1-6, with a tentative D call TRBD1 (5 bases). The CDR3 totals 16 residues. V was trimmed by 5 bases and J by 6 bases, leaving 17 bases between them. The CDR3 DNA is TGTGCCAGCAGTCCCCGATCGACAGAATCTAATTCACCCCTCCACTTT. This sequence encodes CASSPRSTESNSPLHF.

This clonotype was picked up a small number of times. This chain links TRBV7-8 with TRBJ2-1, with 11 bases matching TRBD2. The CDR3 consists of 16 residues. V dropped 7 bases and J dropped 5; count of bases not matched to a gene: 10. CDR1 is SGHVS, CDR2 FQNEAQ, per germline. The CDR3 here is CASTRTATSGNNEQFF. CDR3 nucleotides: TGTGCCAGCACTCGAACGGCGACTAGCGGGAACAATGAGCAGTTCTTC.

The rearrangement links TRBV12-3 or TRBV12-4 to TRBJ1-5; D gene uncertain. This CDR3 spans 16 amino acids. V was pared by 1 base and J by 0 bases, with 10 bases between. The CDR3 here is CASSLGAQLSNQPQHF. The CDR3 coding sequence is TGTGCCAGCAGTTTAGGGGCACAACTTAGCAATCAGCCCCAGCATTTT.

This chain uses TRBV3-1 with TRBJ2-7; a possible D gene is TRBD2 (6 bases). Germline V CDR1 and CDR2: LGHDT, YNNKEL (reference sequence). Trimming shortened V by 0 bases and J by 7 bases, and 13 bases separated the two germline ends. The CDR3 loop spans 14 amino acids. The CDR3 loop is CASSQESGAGEQYF. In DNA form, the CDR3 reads TGTGCCAGCAGCCAAGAAAGTGGGGCGGGGGAGCAGTACTTC.

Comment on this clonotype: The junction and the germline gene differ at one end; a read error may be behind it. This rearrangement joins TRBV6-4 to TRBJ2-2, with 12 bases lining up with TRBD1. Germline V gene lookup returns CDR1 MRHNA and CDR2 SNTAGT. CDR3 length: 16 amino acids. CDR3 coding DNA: TGTGCCAGCACCCCAAAACCGGGACAGGGGGCCGGAGAGCTGTTTTTT. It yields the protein CASTPKPGQGAGELFF.

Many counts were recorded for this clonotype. The CDR3 sequence: CASSWFRTNTEAFF. The CDR3 DNA reads TGTGCCAGCAGTTGGTTCAGAACGAACACTGAAGCTTTCTTT. The J gene is TRBJ1-1, the V gene TRBV5-6; D uncertain. This CDR3 has 14 residues. Germline V gene sequence: CDR1 SGHDT, CDR2 YYEEEE. The ends were cut back, 5 bases at V and 1 base at J, with 12 bases in the middle.

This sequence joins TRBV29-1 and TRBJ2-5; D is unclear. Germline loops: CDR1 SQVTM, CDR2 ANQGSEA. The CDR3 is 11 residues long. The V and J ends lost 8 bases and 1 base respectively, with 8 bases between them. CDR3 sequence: CSSRFQETQYF. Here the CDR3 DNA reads TGCAGCAGCAGGTTCCAAGAGACCCAGTACTTC.

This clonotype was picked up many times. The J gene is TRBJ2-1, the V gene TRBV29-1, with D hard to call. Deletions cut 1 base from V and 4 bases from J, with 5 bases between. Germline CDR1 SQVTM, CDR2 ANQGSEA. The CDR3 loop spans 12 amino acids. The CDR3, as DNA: TGCAGCGTTGAAGTGGGATACAATGAGCAGTTCTTC. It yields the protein CSVEVGYNEQFF.